The TCR beta chain described here comes from a study of Ad26.COV2.S vaccination and SARS-CoV-2 variants. V was shortened by 5 bases and J by 5 bases, with 17 bases between the two germline ends. Germline V gene data show CDR1 as SGHNT and CDR2 as YYREEE (reference sequence). The CDR3 length is 15 residues. This sample's treatment: about 20 received Ad26.COV2.S at low or high dose, single or two shots; several received placebo; per-sample allocation not given. At day 63 after the first vaccine or placebo injection, samples were drawn. Generated by immunoSEQ multiplex PCR, the TCRdb table keeps only in-frame clones and is missing some. The table has roughly 700,000 clones, 89% seen once.

Material: peripheral blood, obtained in a trial of Ad26.COV2.S vaccine versus placebo. The TCR comes from a person between 18 and 65 years old who received the Ad26.COV2.S COVID-19 vaccine or a placebo. This rearrangement joins TRBV5-4 to TRBJ2-1; TRBD2 might be the D (5 bases). The CDR3: CASRSPRLADNEQFF. The DNA of the CDR3 is TGTGCCAGCAGATCCCCCAGGCTAGCCGACAATGAGCAGTTCTTC.